These 11 T cell receptor beta chains originate from one sample sequenced in a study of Ad26.COV2.S vaccination and SARS-CoV-2 variants. Described treatment: around 19 received Ad26.COV2.S at low or high dose, single or two shots; five or six received placebo; per-sample allocation not given. Samples came from day 63 after the first vaccine or placebo injection. Method: immunoSEQ multiplex PCR; TCRdb's copy keeps in-frame clones and lacks some. Found here are around 250,000 clones, approximately 88% of them singletons; the top ten hold 2.9%. The sequences come from peripheral blood, collected in a trial of Ad26.COV2.S vaccine versus placebo. The receptors here all came from a person aged 18-60 years who received the Ad26.COV2.S COVID-19 vaccine or a placebo.

The chain has TRBV5-6 and TRBJ2-7, with D possibly matching TRBD1 (5 bases). Germline lookup yields CDR1 SGHDT and CDR2 YYEEEE. The CDR3 runs to 15 residues. Trimming cost V 3 bases and J 0 bases, with 13 bases left between them. The chain's CDR3 is CASSSRQLSSYEQYF. The CDR3 region has the DNA TGTGCCAGCAGCTCCCGACAGCTTAGCTCCTACGAGCAGTACTTC.

About this clone: The junction departs from the called germline gene at one end, perhaps through a read error. V gene TRBV10-2 combines with J gene TRBJ1-1; D is possibly TRBD1 (5 bases). CDR1 and CDR2 (germline): WSHSY, SAAADI. This CDR3 is 14 amino acids long. The CDR3 sequence: CASIRSRGDVEAFF. The CDR3 nucleotides read TGCGCGAGCATTCGTAGCCGGGGGGACGTTGAAGCTTTCTTT.

The chain couples TRBV7-9 to TRBJ1-2; 8 nucleotides line up with TRBD1. This CDR3 is built from 13 residues. Losses at the gene ends were 3 bases for V and 5 bases for J; bases not matched to a gene: 2. Germline CDR1 SEHNR, CDR2 FQNEAQ (reference sequence). DNA of the CDR3: TGTGCCAGCAGCTTGTGGACAGGGTATGGCTACACCTTC. This gives the protein CASSLWTGYGYTF.

The rearrangement uses TRBV10-1 and TRBJ2-7; 11 nucleotides align to TRBD2. The CDR3 is 18 residues long. Trimming removed 4 bases from V and 0 bases from J; junction bases left unmatched: 11. Germline CDR1 WNHNN, CDR2 SYGVQD (reference sequence). CDR3 sequence: CASSGTLFTSGSSYEQYV. For the CDR3, the DNA is TGCGCCAGCAGTGGGACCTTATTTACTAGCGGGAGCTCCTACGAGCAGTACGTC.

V gene TRBV12-5 combines with J gene TRBJ2-7; unclear D gene. Germline assignment: CDR1 LGHNT and CDR2 FRNRAP. This CDR3 comprises 16 residues. Trimming pared 3 bases from V and 7 bases from J, leaving 22 bases between. The CDR3 coding sequence is TGTGCTAGTGGTTTAAGGTTCAACTCTGGGTCTAATGAGCAGTACGTC. Its protein product is CASGLRFNSGSNEQYV.

The V call is TRBV24-1, the J call TRBJ2-7; D is perhaps TRBD1 (6 bases). The germline V gene encodes CDR1 KGHDR and CDR2 SFDVKD. This CDR3 has 15 amino acids. V was cut by 11 bases and J by 3 bases, with 22 bases left in between. The CDR3 reads CANSLTGRKDYEQYV. CDR3 sequence (DNA): TGTGCCAACAGCCTTACAGGGCGGAAAGACTACGAGCAGTACGTC.

This rearrangement joins TRBV4-1 to TRBJ2-2; D may be TRBD2 (6 bases). V was cut by 3 bases and J by 4 bases, with 24 bases left in between. This CDR3 has 19 amino acids. Looked up from germline, CDR1 is MGHRA and CDR2 is YSYEKL. DNA for the CDR3: TGCGCCAGCAGCCAGGGGACCGGGGCGGTGGGGGGTCCCACCGGGGAGCTGTTTTTT. Its translation is CASSQGTGAVGGPTGELFF.

The chain is built from TRBV2 and TRBJ2-3; 12 bases are a match to TRBD2. This CDR3 is 17 amino acids long. The V gene end was trimmed by 3 bases and the J gene end by 5 bases; junction bases not matched to a gene: 9. Germline loops: CDR1 SNHLY, CDR2 FYNNEI. In DNA, the CDR3 is TGTGCCAGCAGTGAGGAAGGCGGACTAGCGGGGATAGATACGCAGTATTTT. It specifies CASSEEGGLAGIDTQYF.

Remarks on this clone: The identical CDR3 is also encoded by other nucleotide sequences in the sample. The rearrangement uses TRBV6-2 or TRBV6-3 and TRBJ2-7; the match to TRBD1 covers 7 bases. Trimming at V came to 6 bases and at J to 0 bases, leaving 8 bases not matched to a gene. This CDR3 region has 15 residues. CDR1 and CDR2 (germline): MNHEY, SVGEGT. CDR3 amino acids: CASSRQGSSSYEQYF. For the CDR3, the DNA is TGTGCCAGCAGCCGACAGGGCTCAAGCTCCTACGAGCAGTACTTC.

The V call is TRBV6-2 or TRBV6-3, the J call TRBJ2-1; D is undetermined. V was trimmed by 0 bases and J by 2 bases, leaving 5 bases between them. CDR3 length: 14 amino acids. Germline-derived CDR1 and CDR2 are MNHEY and SVGEGT. The chain's CDR3 is CASSYSDPYNEQFF. Written as DNA, the CDR3 is TGTGCCAGCAGTTACTCCGATCCCTACAATGAGCAGTTCTTC.

The gene calls are TRBV6-2 or TRBV6-3 and TRBJ1-5; D not resolved. This CDR3 has 15 amino acids. Germline CDR1 is MNHEY and CDR2 is SVGEGT. V was shortened by 1 base and J by 1 base, with 8 bases between the two germline ends. The CDR3 region is CASSYFGRSNQPQHF. The CDR3 coding sequence is TGTGCCAGCAGTTACTTCGGCAGGAGCAATCAGCCCCAGCATTTT.